Here is one T cell receptor (beta chain) with its context. The target antigen is unknown. TCRdb's copy holds only in-frame clones and misses some; the assay was immunoSEQ multiplex PCR. Of 150,000 to 180,000 clones in the sample, about 89% were seen once. Second-dose groups at about 4 or about 12 weeks were pooled. The germline V gene has CDR1 ENHRY and CDR2 SYGVKD. Trimming removed 0 bases from V and 5 bases from J, with 11 bases in between. The CDR3 spans 15 residues. The source of the sample is a study of T cell responses to AZD1222 COVID-19 vaccine. The study, taken as a whole, reports: Spike-specific TCR breadth and depth both grew after two AZD1222 doses. Donors were largely white British and mainly female; clonal diversity was possibly underestimated.

The chain joins TRBV10-3 to TRBJ2-1; D uncertain. The source is an adult who received the AZD1222 COVID-19 vaccine. Sequencing was performed on peripheral blood, taken 28 days after the second AZD1222 dose. The CDR3 coding sequence is TGTGCCATCAGTGAGTCTGATTCTCCCCACAATGAGCAGTTCTTC. Its translation is CAISESDSPHNEQFF.